The rows below give T cell receptor beta chains drawn from one sample of a study of cytomegalovirus exposure and HLA in healthy donors. Data came from immunoSEQ multiplex PCR; TCRdb stores just in-frame clones and leaves some out. The repertoire holds some 130,000 clones, with roughly four fifths as singletons. The sample was PBMCs. The receptors originated from a boy between 2 and 10 years old in good health and CMV-seronegative. Both conserved end residues are part of each CDR3. D genes are given only for firm matches. Where a row states a size, it is once, few, many or the class of an expanded clone; other rows omit it.

>14|-|-|TRBJ2-7|TRBV19
CASSMGLPSYEQYF
TGTGCCAGTAGTATGGGGCTGCCCTCCTACGAGCAGTACTTC
>17|TRBD2|-|TRBJ2-1|TRBV9
CASSPTAGGALGNEQFF
TGTGCCAGCAGCCCTACGGCGGGGGGGGCGCTCGGAAATGAGCAGTTCTTC
>17|-|-|TRBJ1-2|TRBV18
CASSPPKFETGGYGYTF
TGTGCCAGCTCACCACCGAAGTTTGAGACAGGCGGCTATGGCTACACCTTC
>16|-|-|TRBJ1-2|TRBV11-2
CASSSLLVGANYGYTF
TGTGCCAGCAGCTCTCTACTGGTTGGGGCAAACTATGGCTACACCTTC
>15|TRBD2|-|TRBJ2-3|TRBV6-1
CASYGLAGGPDTQYF
TGTGCCTCCTACGGACTAGCGGGAGGGCCAGATACGCAGTATTTT
>13|-|-|TRBJ1-4|TRBV7-2
CASSSFREGQLFF
TGTGCCAGCAGCTCCTTCCGGGAGGGACAACTGTTTTTT
>13|TRBD1|-|TRBJ1-5|TRBV6-5
CASRLGQYQPQHF
TGTGCCAGCAGGTTGGGACAGTATCAGCCCCAGCATTTT
>12|TRBD1|few|TRBJ2-7|TRBV29-1
CSVGQGAYEQYF
TGCAGCGTTGGCCAGGGGGCCTACGAGCAGTACTTC
>14|-|few|TRBJ2-7|TRBV11-2
CASSSTGLAYEQYF
TGTGCCAGCAGCTCGACAGGGCTAGCGTACGAGCAGTACTTC
>13|-|-|TRBJ1-1|TRBV18
CASSLISDTEAFF
TGTGCCAGCTCACTAATCTCTGACACTGAAGCTTTCTTT
>13|-|-|TRBJ2-2|TRBV7-7
CASSLKLSGELFF
TGTGCTAGCAGCTTAAAACTTTCCGGGGAGCTGTTTTTT
>17|TRBD2|-|TRBJ2-5|TRBV5-1
CASSTPTSGRRRETQYF
TGCGCCAGCAGCACTCCGACTAGCGGGAGGCGTAGGGAGACCCAGTACTTC
>15|-|-|TRBJ1-5|TRBV19
CASSEDSYSNQPQHF
TGTGCCAGTAGTGAAGACAGTTATAGCAATCAGCCCCAGCATTTT
>14|-|few|TRBJ1-2|TRBV27
CASRSLGARYGYTF
TGTGCCAGCAGGAGTTTAGGGGCGAGATATGGCTACACCTTC
>17|-|-|TRBJ1-3|TRBV7-2
CASSFEQGRFSGNTIYF
TGTGCCAGCAGCTTCGAACAGGGCCGATTTTCGGGAAACACCATATATTTT
>17|-|-|TRBJ1-4|TRBV2
CASSHAPLGPTNEKLFF
TGTGCCAGCAGCCATGCCCCCCTGGGGCCAACTAATGAAAAACTGTTTTTT
>15|TRBD1|-|TRBJ1-1|TRBV7-8
CASSPSDRGNTEAFF
TGTGCCAGCAGCCCTTCGGACAGGGGAAACACTGAAGCTTTCTTT
>12|-|-|TRBJ1-1|TRBV7-9
CSSSSLNTEAFF
TGTTCCAGCAGTAGTCTGAACACTGAAGCTTTCTTT
>14|-|-|TRBJ2-2|TRBV30
CAWSVSRATGELFF
TGTGCCTGGAGTGTAAGCAGGGCCACCGGGGAGCTGTTTTTT
>14|-|-|TRBJ1-2|TRBV6-1
CASRRTNSNYGYTF
TGTGCCTCCCGCCGGACAAATTCAAACTATGGCTACACCTTC
>14|TRBD2|-|TRBJ2-1|TRBV30
CAWSLAGGPFEQFF
TGTGCCTGGAGTTTGGCGGGAGGGCCATTTGAGCAGTTCTTC
>15|-|-|TRBJ1-5|TRBV6-1
CASSERGGFGQPQHF
TGTGCCAGCAGTGAACGTGGCGGGTTTGGTCAGCCCCAGCATTTT